This note documents a single T cell receptor (beta chain) sequence. This entry belongs to a study of blood T cell repertoires in COVID-19. Germline V CDR1 and CDR2: MNHEY, SVGAGI. Trimming took 0 bases from V and 0 from J, leaving 6 bases between them. The CDR3 is made up of 16 amino acids. Assay used: immunoSEQ multiplex PCR; TCRdb lists only in-frame clones, some missing. The sample has about 180,000 clones; 70% to 90% are singletons. This sequence was found in a man aged 18 to 30 who had recovered from COVID-19. V gene TRBV6-5 combines with J gene TRBJ2-6; D gene unclear. Source material: peripheral blood. The CDR3 region is CASSYSSSSGANVLTF. The CDR3 nucleotides are TGTGCCAGCAGTTACTCGAGCTCCTCTGGGGCCAACGTCCTGACTTTC.